This TCR beta chain was identified in a study of T-cell reconstitution after alpha-beta-depleted transplantation in children. The library targeted TCRbeta and was prepared with unique molecular identifiers. TCRdb redid the calling of the PCR reads with MiXCR, one entry per CDR3 protein. The sample holds around 700,000 distinct CDR3 sequences, around 13% seen once. Germline CDR1 is SGHKS and CDR2 is YYEKEE (reference sequence). The CDR3 runs 15 residues. The V segment lost 1 base and the J segment 7 bases; nucleotides outside the gene matches: 4. The sequence was collected from a girl aged 2-9 years with congenital amegakaryocytic thrombocytopenia, due to receive a stem cell transplant. Material: PBMCs, obtained before TCRalphabeta/CD19-depleted stem cell transplant. The chain recombines TRBV5-5 with TRBJ2-1, with 11 bases aligning to TRBD2. CDR3 in DNA: TGTGCCAGCAGCTTGCTAGCGGGAGGTTTTAATGAGCAGTTCTTC. Protein sequence: CASSLLAGGFNEQFF.